This entry features one TCR beta chain sequence. Its antigen remains unidentified. Pooling was applied to second doses at about 4 or about 12 weeks. The record originates from a study of T cell responses to AZD1222 COVID-19 vaccine. Study outcomes and limitations: Donors skewed white British and female; clonal diversity was possibly underestimated. No repertoire was sampled before or during the peak T cell response, only after it. Of spike-specific TCRs, nearly half reportedly target regions left unmutated in variants.

The V segment lost 4 bases and the J segment 1 base; nucleotides outside the gene matches: 3. This CDR3 is 15 amino acids long. CDR1 is MNHEY and CDR2 is SVGEGT in the germline V gene. TCRdb's table, derived via immunoSEQ multiplex PCR, lists solely in-frame clones and lacks some. The sample includes 100,000 to 150,000 clones, approximately 92% of them seen just once. The sample consisted of peripheral blood, taken 28 days after the second AZD1222 dose. The chain carries TRBV6-2 or TRBV6-3 and TRBJ2-2, with 7 bases identical to TRBD2. The TCR originated in an adult who received the AZD1222 COVID-19 vaccine. The CDR3 DNA reads as TGTGCCAGCAGTTCCGGGACTAAGAACACCGGGGAGCTGTTTTTT. Amino acids: CASSSGTKNTGELFF.